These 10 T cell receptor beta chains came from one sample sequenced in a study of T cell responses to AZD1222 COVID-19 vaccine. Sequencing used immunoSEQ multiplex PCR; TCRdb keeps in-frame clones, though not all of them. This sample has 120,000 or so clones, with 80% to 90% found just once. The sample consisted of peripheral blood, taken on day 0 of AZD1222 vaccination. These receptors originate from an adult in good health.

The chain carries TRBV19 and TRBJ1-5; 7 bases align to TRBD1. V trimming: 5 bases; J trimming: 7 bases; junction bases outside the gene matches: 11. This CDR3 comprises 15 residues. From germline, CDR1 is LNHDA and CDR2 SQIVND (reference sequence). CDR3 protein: CASSGRQGGLQPQHF. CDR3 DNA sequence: TGTGCCAGTAGTGGACGACAGGGAGGTTTGCAGCCCCAGCATTTT.

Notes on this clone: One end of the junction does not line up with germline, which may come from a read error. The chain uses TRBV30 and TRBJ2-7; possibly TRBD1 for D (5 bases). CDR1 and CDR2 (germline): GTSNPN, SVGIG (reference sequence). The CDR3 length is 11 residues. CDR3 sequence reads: CTWSRGLEQYF. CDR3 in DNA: TGTACCTGGAGTAGGGGTCTCGAGCAGTACTTC.

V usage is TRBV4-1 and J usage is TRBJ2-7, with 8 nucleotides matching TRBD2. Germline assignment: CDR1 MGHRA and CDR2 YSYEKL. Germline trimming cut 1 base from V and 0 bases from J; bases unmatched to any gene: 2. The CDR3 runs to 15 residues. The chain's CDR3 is CASSQATSGSYEQYF. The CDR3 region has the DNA TGCGCCAGCAGCCAAGCCACTAGCGGCTCCTACGAGCAGTACTTC.

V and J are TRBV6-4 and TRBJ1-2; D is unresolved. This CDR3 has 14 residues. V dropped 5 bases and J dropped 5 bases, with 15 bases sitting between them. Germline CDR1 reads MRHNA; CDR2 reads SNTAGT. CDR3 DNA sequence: TGTGCCAGCAGTCGATCCATTGACGGGTATGGCTACACCTTC. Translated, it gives CASSRSIDGYGYTF.

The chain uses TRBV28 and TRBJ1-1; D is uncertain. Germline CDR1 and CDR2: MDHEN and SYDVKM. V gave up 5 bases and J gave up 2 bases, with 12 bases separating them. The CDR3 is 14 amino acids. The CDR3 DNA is TGTGCCAGCAGTCTCCGACGGTACAACACTGAAGCTTTCTTT. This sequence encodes CASSLRRYNTEAFF.

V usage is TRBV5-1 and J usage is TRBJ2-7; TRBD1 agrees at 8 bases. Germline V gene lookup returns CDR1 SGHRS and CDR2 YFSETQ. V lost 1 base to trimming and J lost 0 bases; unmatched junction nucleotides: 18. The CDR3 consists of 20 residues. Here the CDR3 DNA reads TGCGCCAGCAGCTTGTTATCTGGAGGGAGCTCGACAGGGGTCTCCTACGAGCAGTACTTC. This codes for CASSLLSGGSSTGVSYEQYF. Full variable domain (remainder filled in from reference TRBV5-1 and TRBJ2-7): KAGVTQTPRYLIKTRGQQVTLSCSPISGHRSVSWYQQTPGQGLQFLFEYFSETQRNKGNFPGRFSGRQFSNSRSEMNVSTLELGDSALYLCASSLLSGGSSTGVSYEQYFGPGTRLTVT.

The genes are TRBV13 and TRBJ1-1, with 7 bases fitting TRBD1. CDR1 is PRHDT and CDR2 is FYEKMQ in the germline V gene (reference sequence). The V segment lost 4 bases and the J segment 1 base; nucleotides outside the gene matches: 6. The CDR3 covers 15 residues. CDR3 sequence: CASSYLWTGNTEAFF. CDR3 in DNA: TGTGCCAGCAGCTACTTGTGGACAGGGAACACTGAAGCTTTCTTT.

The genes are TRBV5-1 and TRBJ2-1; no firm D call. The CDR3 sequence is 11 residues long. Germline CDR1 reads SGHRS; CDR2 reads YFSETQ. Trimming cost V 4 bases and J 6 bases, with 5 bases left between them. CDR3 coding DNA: TGCGCCAGCAGCGTGAGCAATGAGCAGTTCTTC. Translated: CASSVSNEQFF.

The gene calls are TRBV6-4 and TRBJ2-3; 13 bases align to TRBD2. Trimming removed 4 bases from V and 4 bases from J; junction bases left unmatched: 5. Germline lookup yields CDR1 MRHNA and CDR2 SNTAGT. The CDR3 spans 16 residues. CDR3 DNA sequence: TGTGCCAGCAGTGCAACTAGCGGGAGGGCTTCAGATACGCAGTATTTT. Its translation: CASSATSGRASDTQYF.

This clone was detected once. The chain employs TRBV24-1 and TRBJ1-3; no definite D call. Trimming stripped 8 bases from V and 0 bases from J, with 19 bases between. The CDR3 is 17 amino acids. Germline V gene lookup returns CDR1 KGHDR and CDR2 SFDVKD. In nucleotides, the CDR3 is TGTGCCACCATGAGAGTAGAGGAAGCCGGCTCTGGAAACACCATATATTTT. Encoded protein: CATMRVEEAGSGNTIYF.